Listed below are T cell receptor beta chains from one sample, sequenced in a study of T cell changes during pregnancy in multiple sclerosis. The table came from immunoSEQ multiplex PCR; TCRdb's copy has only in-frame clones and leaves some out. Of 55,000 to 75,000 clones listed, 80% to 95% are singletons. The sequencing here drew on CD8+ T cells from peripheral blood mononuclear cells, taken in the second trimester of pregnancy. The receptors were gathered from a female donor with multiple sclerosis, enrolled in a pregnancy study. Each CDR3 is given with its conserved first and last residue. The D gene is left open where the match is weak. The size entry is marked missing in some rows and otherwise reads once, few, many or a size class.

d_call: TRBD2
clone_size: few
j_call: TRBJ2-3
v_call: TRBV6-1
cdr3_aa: CASSWLAGPDTQYF
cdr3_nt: TGTGCCAGCAGTTGGCTAGCGGGACCAGATACGCAGTATTTT

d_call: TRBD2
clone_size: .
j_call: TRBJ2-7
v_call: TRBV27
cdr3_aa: CASSPSAGGYYEQYF
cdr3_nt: TGTGCCAGCAGTCCCTCGGCGGGAGGATACTACGAGCAGTACTTC

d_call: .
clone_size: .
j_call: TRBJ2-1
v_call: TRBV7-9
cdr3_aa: CASRPGYYNEQFF
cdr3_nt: TGTGCCAGCAGACCAGGGTACTACAATGAGCAGTTCTTC

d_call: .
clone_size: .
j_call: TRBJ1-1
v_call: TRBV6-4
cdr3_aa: CASSEGVGGGRGTEAFF
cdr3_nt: TGTGCCAGCAGTGAGGGGGTTGGTGGGGGGCGGGGGACTGAAGCTTTCTTT

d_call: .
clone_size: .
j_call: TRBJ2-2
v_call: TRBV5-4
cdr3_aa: CASEGHPNTGELFF
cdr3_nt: TGTGCCAGCGAGGGACACCCGAACACCGGGGAGCTGTTTTTT

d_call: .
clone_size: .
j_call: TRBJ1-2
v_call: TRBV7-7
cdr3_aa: CASISAWFSYGYTF
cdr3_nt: TGTGCCAGCATTAGTGCGTGGTTTAGCTATGGCTACACCTTC

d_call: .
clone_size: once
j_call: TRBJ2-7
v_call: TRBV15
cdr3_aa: CATSRVASSYEQYF
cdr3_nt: TGTGCCACCAGCAGAGTAGCTTCCTCCTACGAGCAGTACTTC

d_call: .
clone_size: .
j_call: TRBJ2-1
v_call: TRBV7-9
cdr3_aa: CASSLSSNNEQFF
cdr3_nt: TGTGCCAGCAGCTTATCCAGTAACAATGAGCAGTTCTTC

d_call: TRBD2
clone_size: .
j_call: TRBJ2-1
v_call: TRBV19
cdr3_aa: CASSFAGVDYEQFF
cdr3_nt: TGTGCCAGTAGTTTTGCGGGAGTAGATTATGAGCAGTTCTTC

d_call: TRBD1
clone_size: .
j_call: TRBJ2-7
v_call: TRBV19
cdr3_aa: CASSPGTGPSYEQYF
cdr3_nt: TGTGCCAGTAGTCCAGGGACAGGGCCTTCCTACGAGCAGTACTTC

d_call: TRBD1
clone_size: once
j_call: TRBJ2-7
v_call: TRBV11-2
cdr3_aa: CASSLGTGGYEQYF
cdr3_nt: TGTGCCAGCAGCCTTGGGACAGGGGGCTACGAGCAGTACTTC

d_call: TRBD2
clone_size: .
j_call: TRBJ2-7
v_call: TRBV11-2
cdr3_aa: CASSFGTSGYEQYF
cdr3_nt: TGTGCCAGCAGCTTCGGGACTAGCGGTTACGAGCAGTACTTC

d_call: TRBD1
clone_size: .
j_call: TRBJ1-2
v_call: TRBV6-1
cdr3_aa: CAIEEGQGSYGYTF
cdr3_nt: TGTGCCATCGAGGAGGGACAGGGATCCTATGGCTACACCTTC

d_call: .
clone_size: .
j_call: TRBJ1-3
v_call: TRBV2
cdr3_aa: CASSLQSSGNTIYF
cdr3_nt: TGTGCCAGCAGCCTACAGAGCTCTGGAAACACCATATATTTT

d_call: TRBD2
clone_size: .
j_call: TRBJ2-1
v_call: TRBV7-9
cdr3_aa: CASSSLRGTSGRPNEQFF
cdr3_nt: TGTGCCAGCAGCTCTCTTCGGGGGACTAGCGGGAGGCCCAATGAGCAGTTCTTC

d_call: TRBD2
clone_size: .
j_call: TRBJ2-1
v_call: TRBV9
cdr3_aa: CASSPSGRASRDEQFF
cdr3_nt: TGTGCCAGCAGCCCAAGCGGGAGGGCCTCCCGGGATGAGCAGTTCTTC

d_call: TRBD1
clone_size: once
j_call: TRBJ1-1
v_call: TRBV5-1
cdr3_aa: CASSLARGDTEAFF
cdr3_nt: TGCGCCAGCAGCTTGGCCAGGGGGGACACTGAAGCTTTCTTT

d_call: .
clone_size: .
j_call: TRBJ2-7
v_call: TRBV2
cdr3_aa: CASSETGNSYEQYF
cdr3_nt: TGTGCCAGCAGTGAAACGGGAAACTCCTACGAGCAGTACTTC

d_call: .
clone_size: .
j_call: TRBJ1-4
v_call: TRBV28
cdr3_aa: CASSFGRGQPEEKLFF
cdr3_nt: TGTGCCAGCAGTTTTGGTAGGGGACAACCGGAGGAAAAACTGTTTTTT

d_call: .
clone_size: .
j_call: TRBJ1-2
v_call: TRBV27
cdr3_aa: CASSPAGYGYTF
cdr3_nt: TGTGCCAGCAGTCCAGCGGGCTATGGCTACACCTTC

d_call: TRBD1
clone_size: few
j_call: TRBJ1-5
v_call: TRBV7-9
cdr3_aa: CASSFGQGNQPQHF
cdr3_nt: TGTGCCAGCAGCTTCGGACAGGGAAATCAGCCCCAGCATTTT

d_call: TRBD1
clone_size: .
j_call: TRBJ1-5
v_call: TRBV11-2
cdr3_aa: CASSLGPGTGDQPQHF
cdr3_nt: TGTGCCAGCAGCTTAGGGCCCGGGACAGGGGATCAGCCCCAGCATTTT

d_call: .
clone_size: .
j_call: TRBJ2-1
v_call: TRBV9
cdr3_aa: CASSASDTEIPGNEQFF
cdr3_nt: TGTGCCAGCAGCGCTAGCGACACGGAAATACCGGGGAATGAGCAGTTCTTC

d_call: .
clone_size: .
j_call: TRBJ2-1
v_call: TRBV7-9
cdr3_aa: CASSLGGIGGEQFF
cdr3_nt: TGTGCCAGCAGCTTGGGCGGGATAGGTGGTGAGCAGTTCTTC

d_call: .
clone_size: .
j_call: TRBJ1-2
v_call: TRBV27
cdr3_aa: CASSLLVLGQHYGYTF
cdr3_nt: TGTGCCAGCAGTTTATTGGTTTTGGGGCAGCACTATGGCTACACCTTC

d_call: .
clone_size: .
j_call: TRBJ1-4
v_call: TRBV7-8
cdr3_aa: CASSLSRWKQVHEKLFF
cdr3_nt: TGTGCCAGCAGCTTAAGTAGGTGGAAACAGGTTCATGAAAAACTGTTTTTT

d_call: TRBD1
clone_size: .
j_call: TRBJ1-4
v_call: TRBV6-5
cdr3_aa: CASSSGQTGEKLFF
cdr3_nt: TGTGCCAGCAGCTCGGGACAGACAGGGGAAAAACTGTTTTTT

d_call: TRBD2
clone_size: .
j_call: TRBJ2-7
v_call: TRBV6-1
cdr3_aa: CASSPTSGSRREQYF
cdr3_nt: TGTGCCAGCAGCCCCACTAGCGGGAGTCGCAGGGAGCAGTACTTC

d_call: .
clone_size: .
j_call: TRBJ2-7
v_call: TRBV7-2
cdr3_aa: CASSPLPGVEQYF
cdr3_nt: TGTGCCAGCAGCCCCCTCCCGGGAGTCGAGCAGTACTTC

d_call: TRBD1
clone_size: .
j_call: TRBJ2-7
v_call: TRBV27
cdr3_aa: CASSLNPTGTYEQYF
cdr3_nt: TGTGCCAGCAGCTTAAATCCGACAGGGACCTACGAGCAGTACTTC

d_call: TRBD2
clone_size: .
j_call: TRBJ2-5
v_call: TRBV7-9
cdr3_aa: CASSLGGAGGLQTQYF
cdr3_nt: TGTGCCAGCAGCTTAGGAGGAGCGGGAGGGTTACAGACCCAGTACTTC

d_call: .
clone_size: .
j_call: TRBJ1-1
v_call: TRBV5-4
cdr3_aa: CASSLWATEAFF
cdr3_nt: TGTGCCAGCAGCTTGTGGGCGACTGAAGCTTTCTTT

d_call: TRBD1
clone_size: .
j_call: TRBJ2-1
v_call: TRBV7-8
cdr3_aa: CASSHPGQGAYNEQFF
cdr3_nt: TGTGCCAGCAGCCACCCTGGACAGGGGGCCTACAATGAGCAGTTCTTC

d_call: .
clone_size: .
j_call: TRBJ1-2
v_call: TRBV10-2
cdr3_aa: CASSSYRIPNYGYTF
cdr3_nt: TGCGCCAGCAGTTCATACAGGATCCCTAACTATGGCTACACCTTC

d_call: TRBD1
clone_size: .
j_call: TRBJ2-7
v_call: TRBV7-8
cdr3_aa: CASSFDRGTYEQYF
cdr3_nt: TGTGCCAGCAGCTTCGACAGGGGCACCTACGAGCAGTACTTC

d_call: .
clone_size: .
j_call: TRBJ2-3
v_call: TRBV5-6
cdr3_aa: CASSGTGTPGVGDTQYF
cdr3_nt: TGTGCCAGCAGCGGAACCGGGACCCCGGGAGTAGGAGATACGCAGTATTTT

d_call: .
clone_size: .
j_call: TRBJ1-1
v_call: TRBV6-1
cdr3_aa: CASSEGQQGIWNTEAFF
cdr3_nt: TGTGCCAGCAGTGAAGGGCAGCAGGGAATTTGGAACACTGAAGCTTTCTTT

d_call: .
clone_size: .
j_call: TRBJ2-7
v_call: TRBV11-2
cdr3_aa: CASKLRGTEPIKQYF
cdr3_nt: TGTGCCAGCAAGCTTCGGGGGACAGAACCTATAAAGCAGTACTTC

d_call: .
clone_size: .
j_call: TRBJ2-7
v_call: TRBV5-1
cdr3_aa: CASSTGTYEQYF
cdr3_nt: TGCGCCAGTTCGACAGGAACCTACGAGCAGTACTTC

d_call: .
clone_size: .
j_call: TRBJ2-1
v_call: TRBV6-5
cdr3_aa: CASSYPSGLDDEQFF
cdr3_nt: TGTGCCAGCAGTTACCCTTCAGGGTTAGACGATGAGCAGTTCTTC

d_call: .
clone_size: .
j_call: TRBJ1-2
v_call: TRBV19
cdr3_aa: CASRYRDGYTF
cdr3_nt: TGTGCCAGTAGGTACAGGGACGGCTACACCTTC

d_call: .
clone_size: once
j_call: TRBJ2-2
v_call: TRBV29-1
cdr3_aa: CSVEVSGGTAGELFF
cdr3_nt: TGCAGCGTTGAAGTCTCAGGGGGGACGGCCGGGGAGCTGTTTTTT

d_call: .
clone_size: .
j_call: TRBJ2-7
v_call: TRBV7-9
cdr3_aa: CASSQGQFGYEQYF
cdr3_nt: TGTGCCAGCAGCCAGGGACAATTCGGCTACGAGCAGTACTTC

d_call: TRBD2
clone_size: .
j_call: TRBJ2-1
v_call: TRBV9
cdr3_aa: CASSAGLAGAEFF
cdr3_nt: TGTGCCAGCAGCGCCGGACTAGCGGGTGCGGAGTTCTTC

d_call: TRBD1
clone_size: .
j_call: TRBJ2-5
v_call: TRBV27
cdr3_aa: CASSLLTGEYQETQYF
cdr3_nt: TGTGCCAGCAGTTTATTGACAGGGGAGTACCAAGAGACCCAGTACTTC

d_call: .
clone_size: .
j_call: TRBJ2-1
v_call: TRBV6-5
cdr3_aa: CASAGSQNNEQFF
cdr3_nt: TGTGCCAGCGCGGGTTCACAAAACAATGAGCAGTTCTTC

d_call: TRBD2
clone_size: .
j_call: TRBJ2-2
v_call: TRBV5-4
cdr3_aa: CASSLVLAGNTGELFF
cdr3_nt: TGTGCCAGCAGCTTGGTGCTAGCGGGGAACACCGGGGAGCTGTTTTTT

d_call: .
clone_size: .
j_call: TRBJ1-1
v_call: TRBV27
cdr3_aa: CASSLYGGFNAFF
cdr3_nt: TGTGCCAGCAGTTTGTACGGGGGTTTTAATGCTTTCTTT

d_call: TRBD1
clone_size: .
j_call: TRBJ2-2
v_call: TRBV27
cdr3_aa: CASSHRDRGVPGELFF
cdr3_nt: TGTGCCAGCAGTCACCGGGACAGGGGGGTCCCCGGGGAGCTGTTTTTT

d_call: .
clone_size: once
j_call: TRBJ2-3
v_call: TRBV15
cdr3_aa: CATSRDRQATDTQYF
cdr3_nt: TGTGCCACCAGCAGAGATCGGCAGGCTACAGATACGCAGTATTTT

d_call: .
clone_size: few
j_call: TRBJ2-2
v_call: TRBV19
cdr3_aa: CASRQGIGELFF
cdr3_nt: TGTGCCAGTAGACAGGGAATCGGGGAGCTGTTTTTT

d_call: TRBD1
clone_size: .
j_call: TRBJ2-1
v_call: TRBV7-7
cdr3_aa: CASSLATGQGNEQFF
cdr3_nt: TGTGCCAGCAGCTTAGCGACGGGACAGGGGAATGAGCAGTTCTTC

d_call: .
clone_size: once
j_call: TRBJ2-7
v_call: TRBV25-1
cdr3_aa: CASSDLLSRATYEQYF
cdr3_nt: TGTGCCAGCAGTGATTTACTATCGAGAGCCACTTACGAGCAGTACTTC

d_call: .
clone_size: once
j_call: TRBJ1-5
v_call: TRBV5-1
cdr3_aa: CASSLGLDQPQHF
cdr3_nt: TGCGCCAGCAGCTTGGGGCTGGATCAGCCCCAGCATTTT

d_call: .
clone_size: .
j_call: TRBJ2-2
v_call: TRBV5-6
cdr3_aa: CASSLEARNTGELFF
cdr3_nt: TGTGCCAGCAGCTTAGAGGCTAGAAACACCGGGGAGCTGTTTTTT

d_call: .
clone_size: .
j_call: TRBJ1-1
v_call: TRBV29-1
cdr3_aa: CSVARVNTEAFF
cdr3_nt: TGCAGCGTTGCCAGGGTCAACACTGAAGCTTTCTTT

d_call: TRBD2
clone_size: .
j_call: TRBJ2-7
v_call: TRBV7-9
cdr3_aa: CASRSSGSSYEQYF
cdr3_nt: TGTGCCAGCAGATCTAGCGGGAGCTCCTACGAGCAGTACTTC

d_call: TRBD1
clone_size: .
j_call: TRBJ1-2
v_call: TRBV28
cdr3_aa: CASSLGTGFHTF
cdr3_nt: TGTGCCAGCAGTTTGGGGACAGGGTTCCACACCTTC

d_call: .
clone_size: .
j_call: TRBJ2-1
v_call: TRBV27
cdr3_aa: CASSSQTSVNEQFF
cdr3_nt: TGTGCCAGCAGTTCCCAGACTAGTGTCAATGAGCAGTTCTTC

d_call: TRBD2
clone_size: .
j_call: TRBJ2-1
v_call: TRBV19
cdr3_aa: CASSPGLAGAGNEQFF
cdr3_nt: TGTGCCAGTAGTCCCGGACTAGCGGGAGCTGGCAATGAGCAGTTCTTC